A single sample is the source of the 29 T cell receptor beta chains below, sequenced in a study of cytomegalovirus exposure and HLA in healthy donors. In the PCR, 60 Vbeta and 13 Jbeta primers were used. The data were produced by immunoSEQ multiplex PCR, yet TCRdb's version contains in-frame clones alone and is incomplete. Of about 70,000 clones in the sample, 70% to 90% were seen once. Input material: PBMCs. These receptors were taken from a woman in her twenties or thirties in good health and CMV-seronegative.

This clone has only one observation. V gene TRBV7-6 combines with J gene TRBJ1-1, with D hard to call. CDR1 is SGHVS, CDR2 FNYEAQ, per germline. Between the trimmed V and J ends, which lost 1 base and 3 bases, there was a span of 9 bases. This CDR3 has 14 amino acids. CDR3: CASSLVRSDTEAFF. In DNA form, the CDR3 reads TGTGCCAGCAGCTTAGTGCGTTCCGACACTGAAGCTTTCTTT.

CDR3 nucleotide sequence: TGTGCCAGCAGCTTTCGGACAGGTTCTAATTCACCCCTCCACTTT. Amino acids: CASSFRTGSNSPLHF. The V call is TRBV7-9, the J call TRBJ1-6; 7 bases agree with TRBD1. This CDR3 is 15 amino acids long. The J segment lost 6 bases and the V segment lost 3 bases, leaving 5 bases of the junction unmatched. Germline loops: CDR1 SEHNR, CDR2 FQNEAQ (reference sequence).

The chain carries TRBV19 and TRBJ2-7, with 10 bases aligning to TRBD2. Unmatched junction bases numbered 2, after V lost 7 bases and J lost 5 bases. CDR3 length: 12 residues. Germline V lookup: CDR1 LNHDA, CDR2 SQIVND (reference sequence). DNA of the CDR3: TGTGCCAGTACCGGACTAGCGGACGAGCAGTACTTC. It yields the protein CASTGLADEQYF.

This clone came up a few times. The V gene is TRBV2, the J gene TRBJ2-7; 8 nucleotides match TRBD1. With V trimmed by 8 bases and J by 4 bases, 7 bases remained unmatched. Germline lookup yields CDR1 SNHLY and CDR2 FYNNEI. The CDR3 totals 13 residues. CDR3 loop: CASEPGGGYEQYF. The CDR3 nucleotides are TGTGCCAGCGAACCAGGGGGCGGGTACGAGCAGTACTTC.

The chain couples TRBV4-3 to TRBJ2-2; no firm D call. From germline, CDR1 is LGHNA and CDR2 YSLEER. Trimming removed 1 base from V and 0 bases from J, with 6 bases in between. The CDR3 length is 15 residues. The DNA of the CDR3 is TGCGCCAGCAGCCAAGGCACTACGAACACCGGGGAGCTGTTTTTT. Protein sequence: CASSQGTTNTGELFF.

The chain recombines TRBV5-6 with TRBJ2-7, with 12 bases that match TRBD2. Germline assignment: CDR1 SGHDT and CDR2 YYEEEE. Germline trimming cut 0 bases from V and 4 bases from J; bases unmatched to any gene: 8. The CDR3 is 17 residues long. CDR3: CASSLGGLAGRGYEQYF. CDR3 nucleotide sequence: TGTGCCAGCAGCTTGGGTGGACTAGCGGGACGAGGTTACGAGCAGTACTTC. Together with reference TRBV5-6 and TRBJ2-7, the CDR3 gives the full variable domain: DAGVTQSPTHLIKTRGQQVTLRCSPKSGHDTVSWYQQALGQGPQFIFQYYEEEERQRGNFPDRFSGHQFPNYSSELNVNALLLGDSALYLCASSLGGLAGRGYEQYFGPGTRLTVT.

J is TRBJ1-1 and V is TRBV6-5; 12 bases align to TRBD1. Germline CDR1 reads MNHEY; CDR2 reads SVGAGI. The CDR3 runs 15 residues. The junction had 6 bases not matched to a gene; V was cut back by 4 bases and J by 6 bases. CDR3 sequence (DNA): TGTGCCAGCAGTTCCTGGGACAGGGGGCATCCTGAAGCTTTCTTT. It yields the protein CASSSWDRGHPEAFF.

This chain links TRBV4-3 with TRBJ2-3; D perhaps matches TRBD1 (6 bases). V was clipped by 1 base and J by 1 base, with 15 bases between them. The CDR3 is made up of 17 amino acids. Germline V gene data show CDR1 as LGHNA and CDR2 as YSLEER. CDR3 in amino acids: CASSQVQGQIGTDTQYF. CDR3 sequence (DNA): TGCGCCAGCAGCCAAGTTCAGGGGCAGATCGGCACAGATACGCAGTATTTT.

The rearrangement links TRBV19 to TRBJ2-7, with 10 bases fitting TRBD2. Germline V gene sequence: CDR1 LNHDA, CDR2 SQIVND (reference sequence). V lost 6 bases to trimming and J lost 0 bases; unmatched junction nucleotides: 2. The CDR3 length is 14 residues. CDR3 protein: CASRPSGGSYEQYF. As DNA, the CDR3 is TGTGCCAGTAGGCCTAGCGGGGGCTCCTACGAGCAGTACTTC.

This chain joins TRBV11-2 and TRBJ2-7, with a tentative D call TRBD1 (5 bases). Trimming removed 1 base at V and 3 bases at J, with 10 bases between. The CDR3 extends over 14 amino acids. Germline CDR1 reads SGHAT; CDR2 reads FQNNGV. CDR3 DNA: TGTGCCAGCAGCTTAGTGGGGCAGATCTACGAGCAGTACTTC. As protein: CASSLVGQIYEQYF.

The CDR3: CASSLYSGRASDTQYF. The CDR3 nucleotides read TGTGCCAGCAGTTTATATTCGGGGAGGGCCTCGGATACGCAGTATTTT. This chain connects TRBV27 to TRBJ2-3; the match to TRBD2 covers 7 bases. Germline trimming cut 1 base from V and 6 bases from J; bases unmatched to any gene: 10. Germline loops: CDR1 MNHEY, CDR2 SMNVEV (reference sequence). The CDR3 extends over 16 amino acids.

This clone turned up a few times. The chain uses TRBV5-1 and TRBJ1-1; D perhaps matches TRBD1 (6 bases). The CDR3 spans 14 residues. The V end lost 4 bases, the J end lost 2 bases, and 12 bases lay between the germline ends. From germline, CDR1 is SGHRS and CDR2 YFSETQ. The CDR3 here is CASSLQGSNTEAFF. CDR3 nucleotide sequence: TGCGCCAGCAGCCTACAGGGAAGTAACACTGAAGCTTTCTTT.

This chain joins TRBV2 and TRBJ2-5; possible D gene TRBD2, 6 bases. Trimming cost V 5 bases and J 3 bases, with 16 bases left between them. The CDR3 extends over 15 amino acids. Germline values: CDR1 SNHLY, CDR2 FYNNEI. CDR3 bases: TGTGCCAGCAGTACGCTTCGTGGGGGGAAAGAGACCCAGTACTTC. Amino acids: CASSTLRGGKETQYF.

The genes are TRBV5-1 and TRBJ1-5; no clear D. Trimming took 2 bases from V and 5 from J, leaving 11 bases between them. The V gene's germline CDR1 is SGHRS and CDR2 YFSETQ. CDR3 size: 14 residues. The DNA of the CDR3 is TGCGCCAGCAGCTTAGAGGGAGGTGATCAGCCCCAGCATTTT. This translates into CASSLEGGDQPQHF.

The chain couples TRBV6-6 to TRBJ1-2, with 8 bases matching TRBD1. CDR3 length: 15 residues. Germline V gene data show CDR1 as MNHNY and CDR2 as SVGAGI (reference sequence). J lost 4 bases, V lost 7 bases, and 11 bases had no gene match. CDR3 DNA: TGTGCCAGCACCCCCCTGGACAGGGTCTCCTATGGCTACACCTTC. Protein sequence: CASTPLDRVSYGYTF.

In this sample, this clone turned up once. The V gene is TRBV5-4, the J gene TRBJ2-3; 11 nucleotides line up with TRBD2. Germline assignment: CDR1 SGHNT and CDR2 YYREEE (reference sequence). CDR3 length equals 15 residues. The V and J ends lost 0 bases and 5 bases, in that order; junction bases with no gene match: 2. CDR3 in amino acids: CASSLEGLAEDTQYF. CDR3 coding DNA: TGTGCCAGCAGCTTGGAGGGACTAGCGGAAGATACGCAGTATTTT.

The chain has TRBV29-1 and TRBJ2-1; TRBD2 aligns across 15 bases. The germline V gene encodes CDR1 SQVTM and CDR2 ANQGSEA. The CDR3 spans 14 residues. V trimming: 5 bases; J trimming: 6 bases; junction bases outside the gene matches: 2. CDR3 in DNA: TGCAGCGTTTGGACTAGCGGGAGGGCCAATGAGCAGTTCTTC. This translates into CSVWTSGRANEQFF.

The chain links TRBV6-5 to TRBJ2-7; a weak D match, TRBD1 (5 bases). Germline assignment: CDR1 MNHEY and CDR2 SVGAGI. There are 15 residues in the CDR3. Trimming took 0 bases from V and 6 from J, leaving 15 bases between them. Here the CDR3 DNA reads TGTGCCAGCAGTTACTCCCGGACACGGGTGGCCGAGCAGTACTTC. Encoded protein: CASSYSRTRVAEQYF.

V usage is TRBV5-8 and J usage is TRBJ2-5; D might be TRBD1 (5 bases). CDR3 size: 13 residues. The germline CDR1 and CDR2 sequences are SGHTS and YDEGEE. Trimming stripped 2 bases from V and 4 bases from J, with 9 bases between. CDR3 nucleotide sequence: TGTGCCAGCAGCTTAAGGGGCTCAGAGACCCAGTACTTC. Its protein is CASSLRGSETQYF.

This chain links TRBV10-2 with TRBJ2-1, with TRBD2 matching over 10 bases. Germline lookup yields CDR1 WSHSY and CDR2 SAAADI. V lost 2 bases, J lost 4 bases, and 2 bases stayed unmatched. The CDR3 totals 15 residues. In DNA, the CDR3 is TGCGCCAGCAGTGAGGGGACTAGCGCATACAATGAGCAGTTCTTC. Its translation is CASSEGTSAYNEQFF.

The genes are TRBV6-6 and TRBJ2-3; D is possibly TRBD2 (6 bases). CDR3 length equals 14 residues. V was shortened by 5 bases and J by 2 bases, with 11 bases between the two germline ends. Germline V CDR1 and CDR2: MNHNY, SVGAGI (reference sequence). The CDR3 here is CASSTGLFTDTQYF. The CDR3 DNA reads TGTGCCAGCAGTACGGGACTTTTCACAGATACGCAGTATTTT.

The chain combines TRBV27 with TRBJ1-4; D is unresolved. The CDR3 runs 15 residues. Germline V gene data show CDR1 as MNHEY and CDR2 as SMNVEV (reference sequence). Trimming pared 1 base from V and 5 bases from J, leaving 11 bases between. In DNA form, the CDR3 reads TGTGCCAGCAGTTTATTAGTGGGAGTAAATGAAAAACTGTTTTTT. It specifies CASSLLVGVNEKLFF.

This clone was observed a few times. As DNA, the CDR3 is TGTGCCAGCAGTGAACTAGCGGGAGCCCAGTTCTTC. Amino acids: CASSELAGAQFF. V gene TRBV6-1 combines with J gene TRBJ2-1; 10 nucleotides agree with TRBD2. The germline gives CDR1 MNHNS, CDR2 SASEGT. CDR3 length: 12 amino acids. V dropped 2 bases and J dropped 13; count of bases not matched to a gene: 2.

The chain recombines TRBV9 with TRBJ1-1; 7 bases are a match to TRBD1. The CDR3 spans 14 residues. V was pared by 0 bases and J by 5 bases, with 4 bases of the junction left unmatched. From germline, CDR1 is SGDLS and CDR2 YYNGEE. CDR3 in amino acids: CASSVGGGGTEAFF. The CDR3 nucleotides read TGTGCCAGCAGCGTAGGAGGGGGCGGGACTGAAGCTTTCTTT.

CDR3 sequence: CASSSQPTGQYGYTF. The CDR3 DNA sequence: TGTGCCAGCAGCTCCCAACCGACAGGGCAATATGGCTACACCTTC. This rearrangement joins TRBV7-2 to TRBJ1-2; 7 nucleotides agree with TRBD1. The J segment lost 5 bases and the V segment lost 4 bases, leaving 10 bases of the junction unmatched. This CDR3 region has 15 residues. The V gene's germline CDR1 is SGHTA and CDR2 FQGNSA.

The chain couples TRBV18 to TRBJ2-5; no firm D call. The CDR3 sequence is 13 residues long. V lost 3 bases, J lost 5 bases, and 10 bases lay in between. Germline CDR1 is KGHSH and CDR2 is LQKENI. CDR3 region: CASSPPTRETQYF. The CDR3 nucleotides read TGTGCCAGCTCACCTCCTACGCGCGAGACCCAGTACTTC.

V usage is TRBV27 and J usage is TRBJ2-7; 12 bases match TRBD2. The CDR3 loop spans 14 amino acids. J was trimmed by 6 bases and V by 4 bases; bases with no gene match: 4. Germline V gives CDR1 MNHEY, CDR2 SMNVEV (reference sequence). CDR3 amino acids: CASSWTSGTVEQYF. In DNA, the CDR3 is TGTGCCAGCAGTTGGACTAGCGGGACAGTCGAGCAGTACTTC.

This clone appeared once. This chain joins TRBV18 and TRBJ2-7, with 10 bases aligning to TRBD2. The CDR3 spans 15 residues. The J segment lost 5 bases and the V segment lost 4 bases, leaving 8 bases of the junction unmatched. Germline V lookup: CDR1 KGHSH, CDR2 LQKENI. This CDR3 is CASSLTSGDFDEQYF. The CDR3 DNA is TGTGCCAGCTCACTAACTAGCGGGGATTTCGACGAGCAGTACTTC.

DNA for the CDR3: TGTGCCAGCAGTCCAGGCCAGGATAGGGAGACCCAGTACTTC. As protein: CASSPGQDRETQYF. This chain links TRBV6-5 with TRBJ2-5; D gene ambiguous. Germline assignment: CDR1 MNHEY and CDR2 SVGAGI. Trimming removed 5 bases at V and 5 bases at J, with 15 bases between. The CDR3 has 14 residues.